Listed below are T cell receptor beta chains from one sample, sequenced in a study of blood T cells in healthy people across ages. TCRdb re-derived calls from the 5' RACE reads in MiXCR, one entry per CDR3 protein. The table has about 570,000 distinct CDR3 sequences, 27% seen once; the top ten hold 15% to 20%. Sequencing used blood. Receptor source: a woman in her sixties or seventies in good health. CDR3s include the opening cysteine and the closing phenylalanine or tryptophan. Fields, in order: CDR3 DNA, CDR3 protein, D gene, V gene, clone size, J gene. The D gene is left open where the match is weak. Clone sizes are given selectively: once, few, many, or a class where the clone is expanded.

cdr3_nt: TGTGCCAGCAGCTTAGATGGAAGAAGCTATGGCTACACCTTC; cdr3_aa: CASSLDGRSYGYTF; d_call: -; v_call: TRBV7-2; clone_size: -; j_call: TRBJ1-2
cdr3_nt: TGTGCCAGCAGTGATTTTGAGACCCAGTACTTC; cdr3_aa: CASSDFETQYF; d_call: -; v_call: TRBV2; clone_size: -; j_call: TRBJ2-5
cdr3_nt: TGCGCCAGCAGCCAAGATTACCTGGAGACCCAGTACTTC; cdr3_aa: CASSQDYLETQYF; d_call: -; v_call: TRBV4-3; clone_size: few; j_call: TRBJ2-5
cdr3_nt: TGTGCCACGAGTGAGGGACAGCTCTCAACTAATGAAAAACTGTTTTTT; cdr3_aa: CATSEGQLSTNEKLFF; d_call: TRBD1; v_call: TRBV15; clone_size: -; j_call: TRBJ1-4
cdr3_nt: TGCAGTGCTCGAAGCGGGGAAGGAGATACGCAGTATTTT; cdr3_aa: CSARSGEGDTQYF; d_call: TRBD2; v_call: TRBV20-1; clone_size: few; j_call: TRBJ2-3
cdr3_nt: TGTGCCACCAGTGACGCCGGGACGGCGCGGACTGAGCAGTACTTC; cdr3_aa: CATSDAGTARTEQYF; d_call: -; v_call: TRBV24-1; clone_size: -; j_call: TRBJ2-7
cdr3_nt: TGTGCCGTCAGTGAGTGGTATCCTATGAACCAGGACCCAAATGAGCAGTTCTTC; cdr3_aa: CAVSEWYPMNQDPNEQFF; d_call: -; v_call: TRBV10-3; clone_size: few; j_call: TRBJ2-1
cdr3_nt: TGCAGTGCTAGAGATTGGGGGGGGAATGGAAACACCATATATTTT; cdr3_aa: CSARDWGGNGNTIYF; d_call: -; v_call: TRBV20-1; clone_size: -; j_call: TRBJ1-3
cdr3_nt: TGTGCCAGCAGCTTTTGGACAGGCAGAGCTTATGGCTACACCTTC; cdr3_aa: CASSFWTGRAYGYTF; d_call: TRBD1; v_call: TRBV7-9; clone_size: -; j_call: TRBJ1-2
cdr3_nt: TGTGCCAGCAGCCAAAATTGGGGGCAAGAGACCCAGTACTTC; cdr3_aa: CASSQNWGQETQYF; d_call: -; v_call: TRBV3-1; clone_size: few; j_call: TRBJ2-5
cdr3_nt: TGTGCCAGCAGCGGCTATCCAGGCGAGACTGAAGCTTTCTTT; cdr3_aa: CASSGYPGETEAFF; d_call: -; v_call: TRBV7-3; clone_size: -; j_call: TRBJ1-1
cdr3_nt: TGCAGTGCTAGAAGCACATACCCAGGGAGGCGGACTGAAGCTTTCTTT; cdr3_aa: CSARSTYPGRRTEAFF; d_call: -; v_call: TRBV20-1; clone_size: -; j_call: TRBJ1-1
cdr3_nt: TGCGCCAGCAGCCCCTCGTCGGGGAGCTCCTACGAGCAGTACTTC; cdr3_aa: CASSPSSGSSYEQYF; d_call: -; v_call: TRBV4-3; clone_size: -; j_call: TRBJ2-7
cdr3_nt: TGCGCCAGCAGCCCACACCCCCAGGGCCAGTATGAAAAACTGTTTTTT; cdr3_aa: CASSPHPQGQYEKLFF; d_call: -; v_call: TRBV4-3; clone_size: -; j_call: TRBJ1-4
cdr3_nt: TGCGCCAGCAGCTTAATGACCAGGGTGGAAGAGACCCAGTACTTC; cdr3_aa: CASSLMTRVEETQYF; d_call: -; v_call: TRBV5-1; clone_size: -; j_call: TRBJ2-5
cdr3_nt: TGTGCCATCCGGACAGGGGGCACAGATACGCAGTATTTT; cdr3_aa: CAIRTGGTDTQYF; d_call: TRBD1; v_call: TRBV10-3; clone_size: few; j_call: TRBJ2-3
cdr3_nt: TGCGCCAGCAGCCAAACCGGGACAGGGGGCAGCGGGACAGATACGCAGTATTTT; cdr3_aa: CASSQTGTGGSGTDTQYF; d_call: TRBD1; v_call: TRBV4-1; clone_size: -; j_call: TRBJ2-3
cdr3_nt: TGTGCCACCAGTGATCCTAAAACAGCGGGGGGGCAAGAGACCCAGTACTTC; cdr3_aa: CATSDPKTAGGQETQYF; d_call: TRBD2; v_call: TRBV24-1; clone_size: few; j_call: TRBJ2-5
cdr3_nt: TGTGCCACCGCTGGGACAGGGGACGAGCAGTACTTC; cdr3_aa: CATAGTGDEQYF; d_call: TRBD1; v_call: TRBV10-3; clone_size: few; j_call: TRBJ2-7
cdr3_nt: TGTGCCACCAGCAGAGGACAGGGAGGTGAAAAACTGTTTTTT; cdr3_aa: CATSRGQGGEKLFF; d_call: TRBD1; v_call: TRBV15; clone_size: few; j_call: TRBJ1-4
cdr3_nt: TGTGCCAGCAGTCCAGGGACAGCATCTGGAAACACCATATATTTT; cdr3_aa: CASSPGTASGNTIYF; d_call: TRBD1; v_call: TRBV12-3/TRBV12-4; clone_size: -; j_call: TRBJ1-3
cdr3_nt: TGTGCCAGCAGCTTCCTAGGGGGGGCATCCTACAATGAGCAGTTCTTC; cdr3_aa: CASSFLGGASYNEQFF; d_call: -; v_call: TRBV7-2; clone_size: -; j_call: TRBJ2-1
cdr3_nt: TGTGCCAGCTGGGGGGACCGTAATCAGCCCCAGCATTTT; cdr3_aa: CASWGDRNQPQHF; d_call: -; v_call: TRBV27; clone_size: -; j_call: TRBJ1-5
cdr3_nt: TGCAGTGCAGCACCAGGGGCAGTCTCCTACAATGAGCAGTTCTTC; cdr3_aa: CSAAPGAVSYNEQFF; d_call: -; v_call: TRBV20-1; clone_size: few; j_call: TRBJ2-1
cdr3_nt: TGCGCCAGCAGCTTGGTGGCTAGCGGGTCCAATGAGCAGTTCTTC; cdr3_aa: CASSLVASGSNEQFF; d_call: TRBD2; v_call: TRBV5-1; clone_size: few; j_call: TRBJ2-1
cdr3_nt: TGCAGTGCTAGAGGGGACAGTGGGGTGGTCGTGACCCAGTACTTC; cdr3_aa: CSARGDSGVVVTQYF; d_call: TRBD1; v_call: TRBV20-1; clone_size: few; j_call: TRBJ2-5
cdr3_nt: TGTGCCAGCAGCGCCCGACAGGGGGTTAACTATGGCTACACCTTC; cdr3_aa: CASSARQGVNYGYTF; d_call: TRBD1; v_call: TRBV9; clone_size: -; j_call: TRBJ1-2
cdr3_nt: TGTGCCAGCAGCTTAGCCCGGGAATACGAGCAGTTCTTC; cdr3_aa: CASSLAREYEQFF; d_call: -; v_call: TRBV7-2; clone_size: -; j_call: TRBJ2-1
cdr3_nt: TGTGCCAGCTCTGGTAGTTTTCGTATGGATGAGCAGTTCTTC; cdr3_aa: CASSGSFRMDEQFF; d_call: -; v_call: TRBV18; clone_size: few; j_call: TRBJ2-1
cdr3_nt: TGCAGTGCTAGAGATCCACGGGGGTCCACAGATACGCAGTATTTT; cdr3_aa: CSARDPRGSTDTQYF; d_call: -; v_call: TRBV20-1; clone_size: -; j_call: TRBJ2-3
cdr3_nt: TGTGCCAGCAGCCTCGCCGGGACAGATGGGGGCTACACCTTC; cdr3_aa: CASSLAGTDGGYTF; d_call: TRBD1; v_call: TRBV7-2; clone_size: few; j_call: TRBJ1-2
cdr3_nt: TGTGCCAGCAGCTCCGGCGGGGCAGGGGCGGCTCGCGAAAAACTGTTTTTT; cdr3_aa: CASSSGGAGAAREKLFF; d_call: -; v_call: TRBV5-4; clone_size: -; j_call: TRBJ1-4
cdr3_nt: TGTGCCAGCTCCCTTTCGGTGGTGGGGAACACTGAAGCTTTCTTT; cdr3_aa: CASSLSVVGNTEAFF; d_call: -; v_call: TRBV18; clone_size: -; j_call: TRBJ1-1